Each of the 18 T cell receptor beta chains below was sequenced from the same sample in a study of shared clonotypes between healthy human individuals. The naive CD8 population came from CD45RO-negative cells selected for CCR7, without terminally differentiated effector memory CD45RA+ cells. Profiling relied on immunoSEQ multiplex PCR, and the TCRdb table lists in-frame clones only, not all of them. In the table there are some 2.1 million clones, 80% to 95% of which are singletons. Sequencing was performed on naive CD8+ T cells from PBMCs. Source of these receptors: a man younger than 35 in good health. Some clones in this sample may be carry-over from other donors' samples.

The chain has TRBV7-8 and TRBJ1-5; tentatively, D is TRBD1 (6 bases). The CDR3 runs 13 residues. Looked up from germline, CDR1 is SGHVS and CDR2 is FQNEAQ. Deletions cut 5 bases from V and 1 base from J, with 6 bases between. DNA of the CDR3: TGTGCCAGCAGCGGACAGAGCAATCAGCCCCAGCATTTT. It yields the protein CASSGQSNQPQHF.

This chain uses TRBV28 with TRBJ1-6; tentative D call: TRBD1 (6 bases). Trimming took 7 bases from V and 1 from J, leaving 14 bases between them. The CDR3 length is 16 residues. In germline, CDR1 is MDHEN, CDR2 SYDVKM. The CDR3 here is CASIREGGSYNSPLHF. CDR3 nucleotide sequence: TGTGCCAGCATACGGGAGGGGGGGTCCTATAATTCACCCCTCCACTTT.

The rearrangement uses TRBV27 and TRBJ2-5, with D possibly being TRBD1 (5 bases). V was cut by 5 bases and J by 5 bases, with 12 bases left in between. The CDR3 runs 13 residues. Germline lookup yields CDR1 MNHEY and CDR2 SMNVEV (reference sequence). The CDR3 loop reads CASSPGRAETQYF. The CDR3 DNA reads TGTGCCAGCAGTCCCGGCAGGGCGGAGACCCAGTACTTC.

CDR3 nucleotides: TGCGCCAGCAGCCACTCTCGTGGGGGGGGCAATGAGCAGTTCTTC. It translates to CASSHSRGGGNEQFF. The chain links TRBV4-1 to TRBJ2-1; 7 nucleotides agree with TRBD2. This CDR3 has 15 residues. Unmatched junction bases numbered 8, after V lost 3 bases and J lost 6 bases. From germline, CDR1 is MGHRA and CDR2 YSYEKL.

This rearrangement joins TRBV2 to TRBJ2-2; 9 bases are a match to TRBD1. Germline trimming cut 7 bases from V and 6 bases from J; bases unmatched to any gene: 6. The CDR3 sequence is 14 residues long. CDR1 SNHLY and CDR2 FYNNEI come from the germline V gene. CDR3 sequence: CASTGTGFPGELFF. CDR3 DNA: TGTGCCAGCACCGGGACAGGGTTCCCCGGGGAGCTGTTTTTT.

The chain employs TRBV4-1 and TRBJ1-2; 7 bases align to TRBD1. J gave up 1 base and V 4 bases, and 6 bases lay outside the gene matches. The CDR3 consists of 15 residues. Germline V gene data show CDR1 as MGHRA and CDR2 as YSYEKL. CDR3 DNA: TGCGCCAGCAGCCTATCGACAGGGAGTAACTATGGCTACACCTTC. It codes for CASSLSTGSNYGYTF.

J is TRBJ2-7 and V is TRBV5-8, with D uncertain. CDR3 length equals 17 residues. Germline CDR1 reads SGHTS; CDR2 reads YDEGEE. The germline V and J ends were trimmed by 2 bases and 2 bases, with 20 bases remaining between them. The CDR3 coding sequence is TGTGCCAGCAGCTTTGACTTACCTCAGCTTGGACCCTACGAGCAGTACTTC. Its protein is CASSFDLPQLGPYEQYF.

This chain connects TRBV7-9 to TRBJ2-5; D is possibly TRBD1 (6 bases). TRBJ2-7 matches the DNA end more closely, so the J call is doubtful. Germline CDR1 reads SEHNR; CDR2 reads FQNEAQ (reference sequence). The CDR3 has 15 amino acids. For the CDR3, the DNA is TGTGCCAGCAGCACTCAGGACAGCGTGGTCCACGAGCAGTACTTC. Amino acids: CASSTQDSVVHEQYF.

This clone was seen just once. This chain links TRBV7-9 with TRBJ2-5; no clear D gene. The germline gives CDR1 SEHNR, CDR2 FQNEAQ (reference sequence). Trimming shortened V by 7 bases and J by 5 bases, and 17 bases separated the two germline ends. This CDR3 has 14 residues. The CDR3 spells CASTEELKRETQYF. The CDR3 bases are TGTGCCAGCACCGAAGAATTAAAACGCGAGACCCAGTACTTC.

Details on this clone: Different DNA sequences within this sample yield the same CDR3. CDR3 sequence: CASSAGAGYEQYF. The CDR3 DNA reads as TGTGCCAGCAGCGCGGGGGCAGGCTACGAGCAGTACTTC. V is TRBV9 and J is TRBJ2-7, with D perhaps given as TRBD1 or TRBD2 (6 bases each). This CDR3 has 13 amino acids. Trimming shortened V by 3 bases and J by 3 bases, and 10 bases separated the two germline ends. The germline CDR1 and CDR2 sequences are SGDLS and YYNGEE.

The V call is TRBV5-1, the J call TRBJ2-7, with D possibly being TRBD1 or TRBD2 (5 bases each). V lost 3 bases and J lost 3, with 16 bases in between. The CDR3 has 15 residues. Germline V gene lookup returns CDR1 SGHRS and CDR2 YFSETQ. As DNA, the CDR3 is TGCGCCAGCAGCTACCGGGACGGCGCATACTACGAGCAGTACTTC. Translation gives CASSYRDGAYYEQYF.

This clone was seen just once. V and J are TRBV7-9 and TRBJ2-7; D may be TRBD2 (6 bases). With 5 bases removed from V and 7 bases from J, the gap between germline ends came to 6 bases. CDR1 is SEHNR, CDR2 FQNEAQ, per germline (reference sequence). The CDR3 has 10 amino acids. Here the CDR3 reads CASSAGEQYF. CDR3 bases: TGTGCCAGCAGCGCGGGAGAGCAGTACTTC.

The genes are TRBV27 and TRBJ2-7; possible D gene TRBD2, 5 bases. CDR3 length: 14 amino acids. Deletions cut 4 bases from V and 3 bases from J, with 13 bases between. From germline, CDR1 is MNHEY and CDR2 SMNVEV (reference sequence). The CDR3 nucleotides read TGTGCCAGCAGTTGGACTGGGCTAAGCTACGAGCAGTACTTC. The encoded protein is CASSWTGLSYEQYF.

This chain links TRBV5-1 with TRBJ1-2; D is perhaps TRBD1 (5 bases). CDR3 size: 13 residues. The V and J ends lost 4 bases and 6 bases respectively, with 13 bases between them. The germline CDR1 and CDR2 sequences are SGHRS and YFSETQ. CDR3: CASSPGRVDGYTF. CDR3 DNA: TGCGCCAGCAGCCCTGGCAGGGTGGATGGCTACACCTTC.

The rearrangement links TRBV29-1 to TRBJ1-2, with D unclear. V was shortened by 6 bases and J by 5 bases, with 19 bases between the two germline ends. This CDR3 has 14 residues. Looked up from germline, CDR1 is SQVTM and CDR2 is ANQGSEA. The CDR3 nucleotides are TGCAGCGTCCCCACGCCCGGGCCTCTGTATGGCTACACCTTC. This codes for CSVPTPGPLYGYTF.

This chain links TRBV19 with TRBJ2-7, with 9 bases matching TRBD2. Germline lookup yields CDR1 LNHDA and CDR2 SQIVND (reference sequence). The CDR3 is 17 amino acids. Trimming at V came to 5 bases and at J to 4 bases, leaving 15 bases not matched to a gene. CDR3 in amino acids: CASSVRLAAPLGYEQYF. The CDR3 DNA is TGTGCCAGTAGTGTCAGACTAGCGGCCCCGCTAGGATACGAGCAGTACTTC.

This clone was detected only once. CDR3 region: CASSPARLAYEQYF. CDR3 nucleotide sequence: TGTGCCAGCTCACCAGCCAGGTTGGCCTACGAGCAGTACTTC. The chain couples TRBV18 to TRBJ2-7, with D uncertain. V was trimmed by 2 bases and J by 2 bases, leaving 10 bases between them. The CDR3 contains 14 residues. Germline CDR1 and CDR2: KGHSH and LQKENI. Looking up the rest from reference TRBV18 and TRBJ2-7 gives the full variable domain: NAGVMQNPRHLVRRRGQEARLRCSPMKGHSHVYWYRQLPEEGLKFMVYLQKENIIDESGMPKERFSAEFPKEGPSILRIQQVVRGDSAAYFCASSPARLAYEQYFGPGTRLTVT.

A word on this clone: Other DNA sequences from this sample encode an identical CDR3 as well. The chain has TRBV19 and TRBJ2-7, with TRBD2 as a possible D gene (6 bases). This CDR3 has 12 residues. Germline V gives CDR1 LNHDA, CDR2 SQIVND (reference sequence). V was trimmed by 3 bases and J by 4 bases, leaving 7 bases between them. CDR3: CASSIRGYEQYF. The CDR3 nucleotides read TGTGCCAGTAGTATTCGGGGGTACGAGCAGTACTTC.